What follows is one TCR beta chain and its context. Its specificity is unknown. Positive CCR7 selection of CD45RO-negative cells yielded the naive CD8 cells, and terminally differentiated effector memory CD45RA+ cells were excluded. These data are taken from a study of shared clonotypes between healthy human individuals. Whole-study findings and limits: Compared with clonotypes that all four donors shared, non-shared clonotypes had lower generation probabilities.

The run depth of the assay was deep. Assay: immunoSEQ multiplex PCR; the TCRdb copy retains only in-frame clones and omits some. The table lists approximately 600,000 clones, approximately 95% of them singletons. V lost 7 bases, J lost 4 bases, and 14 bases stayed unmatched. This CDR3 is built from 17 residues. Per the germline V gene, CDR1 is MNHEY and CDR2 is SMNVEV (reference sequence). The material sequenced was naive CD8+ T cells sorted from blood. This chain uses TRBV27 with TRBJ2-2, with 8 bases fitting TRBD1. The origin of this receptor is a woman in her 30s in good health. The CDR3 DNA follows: TGTGCCAGCACCCAGGGGGCCCAAAGAGTGCGCACCGGGGAGCTGTTTTTT. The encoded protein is CASTQGAQRVRTGELFF.